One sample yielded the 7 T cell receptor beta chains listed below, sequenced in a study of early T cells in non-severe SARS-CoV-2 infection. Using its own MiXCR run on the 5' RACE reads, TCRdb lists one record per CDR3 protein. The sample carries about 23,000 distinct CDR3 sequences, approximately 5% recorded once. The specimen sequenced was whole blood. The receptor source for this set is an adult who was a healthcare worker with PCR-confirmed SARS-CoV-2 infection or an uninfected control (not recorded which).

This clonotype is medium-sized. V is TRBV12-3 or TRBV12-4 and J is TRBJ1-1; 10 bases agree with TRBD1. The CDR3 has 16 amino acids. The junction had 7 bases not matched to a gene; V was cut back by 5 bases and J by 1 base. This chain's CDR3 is CASSPTGGDKNTEAFF. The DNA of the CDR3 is TGTGCCAGCAGTCCGACAGGGGGCGACAAGAACACTGAAGCTTTCTTT.

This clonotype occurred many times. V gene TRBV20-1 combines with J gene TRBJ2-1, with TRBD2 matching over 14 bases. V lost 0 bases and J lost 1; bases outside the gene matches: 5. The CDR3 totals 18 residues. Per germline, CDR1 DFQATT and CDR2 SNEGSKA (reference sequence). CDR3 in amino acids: CSARDPGLAGGSYNEQFF. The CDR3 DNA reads TGCAGTGCTAGAGATCCCGGACTAGCGGGGGGATCCTACAATGAGCAGTTCTTC.

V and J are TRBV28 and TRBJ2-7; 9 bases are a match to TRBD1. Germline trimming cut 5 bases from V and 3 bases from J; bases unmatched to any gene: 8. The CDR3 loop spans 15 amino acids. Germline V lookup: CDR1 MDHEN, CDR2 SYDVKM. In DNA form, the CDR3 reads TGTGCCAGCAGTACCTCCGGGACAGGGTACTACGAGCAGTACTTC. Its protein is CASSTSGTGYYEQYF.

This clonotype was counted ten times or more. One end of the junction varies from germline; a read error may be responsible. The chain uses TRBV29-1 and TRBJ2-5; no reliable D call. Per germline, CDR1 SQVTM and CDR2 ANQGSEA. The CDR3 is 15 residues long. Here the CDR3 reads CSVENIWLSQATQYF. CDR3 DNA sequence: TGCAGCGTGGAGAATATATGGCTATCCCAAGCGACCCAGTACTTC.

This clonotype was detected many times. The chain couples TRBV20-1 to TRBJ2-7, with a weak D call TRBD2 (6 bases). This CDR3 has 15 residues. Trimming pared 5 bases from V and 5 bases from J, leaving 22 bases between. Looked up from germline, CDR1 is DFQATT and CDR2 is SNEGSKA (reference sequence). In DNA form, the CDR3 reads TGCAGTGCTGGGGGGACGTCACAGAACCTTCACGAGCAGTACTTC. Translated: CSAGGTSQNLHEQYF.

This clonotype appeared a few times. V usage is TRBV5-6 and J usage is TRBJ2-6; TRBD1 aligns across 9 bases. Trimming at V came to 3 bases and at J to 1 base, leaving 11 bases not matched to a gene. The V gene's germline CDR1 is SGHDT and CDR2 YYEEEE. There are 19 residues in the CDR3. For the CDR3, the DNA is TGTGCCAGCAGCTGGATCGGGACAGGGATTCTTTCTGGGGCCAACGTCCTGACTTTC. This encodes CASSWIGTGILSGANVLTF.

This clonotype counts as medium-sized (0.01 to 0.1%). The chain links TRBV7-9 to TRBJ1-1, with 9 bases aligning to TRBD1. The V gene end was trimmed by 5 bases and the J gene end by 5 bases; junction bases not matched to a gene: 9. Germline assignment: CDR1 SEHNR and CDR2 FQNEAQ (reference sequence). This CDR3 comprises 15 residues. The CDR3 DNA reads TGTGCCAGCAGCGGTCAACAGGGGGCCTGGACTGAAGCTTTCTTT. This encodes CASSGQQGAWTEAFF.